This T cell receptor (beta chain) came from a study of blood T cell repertoires in COVID-19 (dated by TCRdb to about 2020). Regarding the study in general: Samples covering the acute and convalescent phases of COVID-19 were provided by collaborators in the United States, Italy and Spain. The material from the prospective study consisted of cDNA or gDNA derived from T cells, B-cell-depleted T cells, or PBMCs. The dataset comprised deeply sampled blood TCRbeta repertoires from subjects exposed to, actively infected with, or recovered from COVID-19. The repertoires were made available in a free public database intended to serve as a resource for research on the immune response to SARS-CoV-2. Samples were obtained from the ongoing ImmuneRACE study (first 160 participants) and from some 1,300 subjects provided by 6 global collaborators. Sample metadata almost always included a de-identified subject ID, COVID-19 status, age in years and sex. Where available, HLA class I and class II types were obtained from metadata supplied by the sample provider rather than from assay-based typing.

The germline V gene provides CDR1 SGHRS and CDR2 YFSETQ. After removal of 0 bases from V and 1 base from J, the junction retains 12 bases not matched to a gene. Reading from cysteine to phenylalanine, the CDR3 counts 18 amino acids. The CDR3 DNA has 54 bases and is translated from base 1. The investigation overall reported the following: The quantity of clinical and demographic metadata differed by source and by participant and was supplied without curation.

This clone was counted between two and nine times. Which antigen it targets is not known. Base qualities are missing; no much larger clone stands one base away. Whole blood was collected in K2EDTA tubes by collaborating institutions according to the institutions' own protocols. For TCRbeta analysis, collaborators shipped samples in one of three forms: frozen whole blood, isolated PBMCs, or DNA extracted from either of those sample types. The immunoSEQ Assay, a bias-controlled multiplex PCR, was used to amplify TCRbeta CDR3 regions from genomic DNA. The authors processed their data as follows. Nucleated cell counts per sample were estimated from amplification of reference gene primers within the assay. To quantify the absolute abundance of each unique TCRbeta CDR3 rearrangement, sequence reads were collapsed and filtered. For each sample, productive Simpson clonality was calculated by taking the square root of Simpson's diversity index across productive rearrangements. Drawn from immuneACCESS, this table holds only the in-frame rearrangements with V and J called that TCRdb kept. Clones are partly lost; checked studies trace under half to an unresolved V gene and leave the rest unexplained. V and J calls and clone size are copied from that table; D and trimming were computed from the DNA. This sample comprises approximately 150,000 clones, about four fifths of them detected only once. The ten largest clones represent about 2% of the sample.

The V and J genes are TRBV5-1 and TRBJ1-1, and TRBD1 aligns with 7 junction nucleotides. The sequenced sample was peripheral blood. This sequence was found in a man between 65 and 79 years old with acute or convalescent COVID-19. The CDR3 protein sequence reads: CASSLGPGQRTKNTEAFF. The DNA sequence is as follows: TGCGCCAGCAGCTTGGGACCGGGACAGCGTACGAAGAACACTGAAGCTTTCTTT.